The 2 T cell receptor beta chains below come from one sample, sequenced in a study of cytomegalovirus exposure and HLA in healthy donors (dated by TCRdb to about 2017). Library creation used the immunoSEQ multiplex PCR assay. The multiplex PCR relied on a mix of 60 forward primers for TCR Vbeta segments and 13 reverse primers for TCR Jbeta segments. In its TCRdb copy, this immuneACCESS table keeps in-frame sequences only and misses some clones. Where compared with another copy, unresolved V genes explain less than half of these, and the others have no known cause. Present in this sample are under 150,000 clones, almost 80% of which were seen just once. 6.5% to 8% of the sample goes to the ten largest clones. The sequenced sample consisted of PBMCs. The receptor source for this set is a middle-aged woman in good health and CMV-seropositive.

The genes are TRBV7-9 and TRBJ1-4; 7 nucleotides match TRBD1. The ends lost 5 bases at V and 4 bases at J; junction bases unmatched: 4. This CDR3 contains 14 residues. Per the germline V gene, CDR1 is SEHNR and CDR2 is FQNEAQ (reference sequence). The CDR3 region is CASSPGQVNEKLFF. Here the CDR3 DNA reads TGTGCCAGCAGCCCTGGACAGGTTAATGAAAAACTGTTTTTT. Drawing the rest from reference TRBV7-9 and TRBJ1-4, the complete variable domain is DTGVSQNPRHKITKRGQNVTFRCDPISEHNRLYWYRQTLGQGPEFLTYFQNEAQLEKSRLLSDRFSAERPKGSFSTLEIQRTEQGDSAMYLCASSPGQVNEKLFFGSGTQLSVL.

The genes are TRBV28 and TRBJ1-5; 7 bases match TRBD1. V shed 6 bases and J 3 bases; nucleotides not matched to a gene: 5. CDR3 length equals 14 residues. Per the germline V gene, CDR1 is MDHEN and CDR2 is SYDVKM. CDR3 nucleotides: TGTGCCAGCAGCCCGACAGGGAACAATCAGCCCCAGCATTTT. Protein product: CASSPTGNNQPQHF.